These T cell receptor beta chains were read from a single sample in a study of CD8 T cells in ankylosing spondylitis. TCRdb re-called the 5' RACE reads through MiXCR, storing one row per CDR3 protein. The sample includes 300,000 to 350,000 distinct CDR3 sequences, approximately 10% of them seen just once. The sample comprised blood, either unsorted or a sorted T cell fraction (not recorded which). Every receptor here comes from a female donor with ankylosing spondylitis or in good health (not recorded which). CDR3s include the opening cysteine and the closing phenylalanine or tryptophan. D genes are given only for firm matches. Clone sizes are given selectively: once, few, many, or a class where the clone is expanded.

CDR3	DNA	J	V	D	size
CASSHRMHGDDGYTF	TGTGCCAGCAGTCACCGGATGCACGGGGACGATGGCTACACCTTC	TRBJ1-2	TRBV6-5	.	many
CASSAGLINSYEQYF	TGTGCCAGCAGCGCGGGACTTATTAACTCCTACGAGCAGTACTTC	TRBJ2-7	TRBV7-9	.	many
CASSAGGLAGYNEQFF	TGTGCCAGCAGCGCAGGGGGACTAGCGGGATACAATGAGCAGTTCTTC	TRBJ2-1	TRBV9	TRBD2	many
CASSDGTGGASDTF	TGTGCCAGCAGTGACGGGACAGGGGGCGCGAGCGACACCTTC	TRBJ1-2	TRBV6-4	TRBD1	.
CASSPTNPAEVSNYGYTF	TGTGCCAGCAGCCCCACCAATCCCGCGGAGGTATCTAACTATGGCTACACCTTC	TRBJ1-2	TRBV9	.	.
CASSLLAETQYF	TGTGCCAGCAGCCTACTAGCAGAGACCCAGTACTTC	TRBJ2-5	TRBV7-9	.	.
CASTLQGGSYEQYF	TGCGCCAGCACACTCCAGGGCGGATCCTACGAGCAGTACTTC	TRBJ2-7	TRBV10-2	.	few
CASGQELETQYF	TGCGCCAGTGGACAGGAGTTAGAGACCCAGTACTTC	TRBJ2-5	TRBV5-1	TRBD1	many
CASSNSGRGGAFF	TGTGCCAGCAGTAATAGCGGGAGGGGGGGGGCGTTCTTC	TRBJ2-1	TRBV6-6	TRBD2	.
CASSQGTGSITEQYF	TGTGCCAGCAGCCAAGGTACCGGCAGTATCACCGAGCAGTACTTC	TRBJ2-7	TRBV3-1	.	many
CASSTLGTGGAPNYGYTF	TGTGCCAGCTCAACACTTGGGACAGGGGGCGCCCCAAACTATGGCTACACCTTC	TRBJ1-2	TRBV18	TRBD1	few
CSVEGWSFDRDRDTDTQYF	TGCAGCGTTGAAGGATGGAGCTTCGACCGGGACAGGGACACAGATACGCAGTATTTT	TRBJ2-3	TRBV29-1	TRBD1	.
CASSGGSSRKLHYGYTF	TGCGCCAGCAGCGGCGGTAGCTCTAGGAAGTTGCACTATGGCTACACCTTC	TRBJ1-2	TRBV5-1	.	many
CASSRRPPYGYTF	TGTGCCAGCAGCCGCAGGCCCCCCTATGGCTACACCTTC	TRBJ1-2	TRBV4-2	.	few
CASSLKRSSYEQYF	TGTGCCAGCAGTTTAAAGCGGAGCTCCTACGAGCAGTACTTC	TRBJ2-7	TRBV27	.	many
CASSVSGGRVGDTQYF	TGTGCCAGCAGTGTGAGCGGGGGGAGAGTTGGAGATACGCAGTATTTT	TRBJ2-3	TRBV2	TRBD2	.
CASSLIPGGRTGNTIYF	TGTGCCAGCAGCTTGATACCGGGAGGAAGGACTGGAAACACCATATATTTT	TRBJ1-3	TRBV5-8	.	.
CATSDARDTTDTQYF	TGTGCCACCAGTGATGCCCGGGACACGACAGATACGCAGTATTTT	TRBJ2-3	TRBV24-1	.	few
CASSTAGQGADEQYF	TGTGCCAGCAGTACCGCCGGACAGGGGGCCGACGAGCAGTACTTC	TRBJ2-7	TRBV28	TRBD1	.
CASSPGLAGGRRTDTQYF	TGTGCCAGCTCACCGGGACTAGCGGGGGGCCGACGCACAGATACGCAGTATTTT	TRBJ2-3	TRBV18	TRBD2	many
CATGQGANPVGANVLTF	TGTGCCACCGGACAGGGGGCGAATCCTGTTGGGGCCAACGTCCTGACTTTC	TRBJ2-6	TRBV24-1	TRBD1	few
CSAEDSSSSGTEQFF	TGCAGTGCTGAGGACAGCTCCTCGTCCGGGACTGAGCAGTTCTTC	TRBJ2-1	TRBV20-1	.	many
CASSSRTSGKKDTQYF	TGTGCCAGCAGCTCCCGGACTAGCGGGAAAAAAGATACGCAGTATTTT	TRBJ2-3	TRBV7-2	TRBD2	many
CASSTGLRDTQYF	TGTGCCAGCAGCACTGGACTGCGTGATACGCAGTATTTT	TRBJ2-3	TRBV12-3/TRBV12-4	.	many
CASSLGAGGSIGNTIYF	TGTGCCAGCAGCTTGGGGGCCGGGGGCTCCATTGGAAACACCATATATTTT	TRBJ1-3	TRBV5-5	.	.
CSVATSGSTDTQYF	TGCAGCGTTGCCACTAGCGGTAGCACAGATACGCAGTATTTT	TRBJ2-3	TRBV29-1	TRBD2	many
CASRINGVETQYF	TGTGCCAGCCGTATTAACGGTGTGGAGACCCAGTACTTC	TRBJ2-5	TRBV12-3/TRBV12-4	.	.
CSASGDSEAFF	TGCAGTGCTAGCGGGGACAGTGAAGCTTTCTTT	TRBJ1-1	TRBV20-1	TRBD1	few
CASKRRTESEKLFF	TGCGCCAGCAAGAGAAGGACAGAATCTGAAAAACTGTTTTTT	TRBJ1-4	TRBV5-1	.	many
CSARAGTGLNEQFF	TGCAGTGCTAGAGCCGGGACTGGTCTCAATGAGCAGTTCTTC	TRBJ2-1	TRBV20-1	.	many
CAWSVPEGAQETQYF	TGTGCCTGGAGTGTACCCGAGGGCGCCCAAGAGACCCAGTACTTC	TRBJ2-5	TRBV30	.	few
CASSLGGGMNNQPQHF	TGTGCCAGCAGCTTAGGAGGAGGGATGAACAATCAGCCCCAGCATTTT	TRBJ1-5	TRBV7-9	.	.
CSARVQGTYEQYF	TGCAGTGCTAGGGTACAGGGTACCTACGAGCAGTACTTC	TRBJ2-7	TRBV20-1	.	many
CSASLMNTEAFF	TGCAGTGCTAGTCTTATGAACACTGAAGCTTTCTTT	TRBJ1-1	TRBV20-1	.	.